This T cell receptor beta chain was profiled in a study of beta chain features in type 1 diabetes. Of the isolated RNA, all was reverse transcribed, and so the sequenced material was expressed TCRB transcripts. Method: immunoSEQ multiplex PCR; TCRdb's copy keeps in-frame clones and lacks some. The table records 630,000 or so clones, around 15% of them present only once. Notes on this clone: The antigen remains undetermined. Other DNA sequences in the same sample also yield this CDR3.

The purity of all sorted populations exceeded 95%. Notes on the study in general: Here, the possible influence of HLA type (on TCRB rearrangement) remained unresolved. Type 1 diabetes patients showed a moderate but significant shortening of TCRB CDR3s in all four CD4+ subsets. Sequencing used cDNA, and cells with high TCR expression could therefore be over-represented.

The source is a man in his late teens or twenties with type 1 diabetes. Sequencing used naive CD4+ T cells from blood.

The CDR3 bases are TGCGCCAGCAGCTTGGGCAGAAACTCTGGAAACACCATATATTTT. Its protein is CASSLGRNSGNTIYF. The V and J genes are TRBV5-1 and TRBJ1-3; D is unresolved. From germline, CDR1 is SGHRS and CDR2 YFSETQ. The germline V and J ends were trimmed by 0 bases and 0 bases, with 7 bases remaining between them. This CDR3 has 15 residues.